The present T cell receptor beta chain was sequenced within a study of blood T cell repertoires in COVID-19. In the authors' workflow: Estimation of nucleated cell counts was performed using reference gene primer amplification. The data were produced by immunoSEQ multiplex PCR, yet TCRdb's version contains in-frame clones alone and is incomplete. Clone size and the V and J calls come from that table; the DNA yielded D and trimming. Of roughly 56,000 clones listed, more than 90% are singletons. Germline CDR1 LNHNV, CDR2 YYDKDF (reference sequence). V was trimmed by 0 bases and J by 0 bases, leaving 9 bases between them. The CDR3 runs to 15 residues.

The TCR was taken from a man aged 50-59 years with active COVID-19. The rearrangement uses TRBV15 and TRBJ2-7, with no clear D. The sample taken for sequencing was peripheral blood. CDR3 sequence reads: CATSRDPVSSYEQYF. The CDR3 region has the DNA TGTGCCACCAGCAGAGATCCCGTGAGCTCCTACGAGCAGTACTTC. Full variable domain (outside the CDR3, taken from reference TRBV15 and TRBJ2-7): DAMVIQNPRYQVTQFGKPVTLSCSQTLNHNVMYWYQQKSSQAPKLLFHYYDKDFNNEADTPDNFQSRRPNTSFCFLDIRSPGLGDTAMYLCATSRDPVSSYEQYFGPGTRLTVT.